The 4 T cell receptor beta chains presented below share a single source sample, sequenced in a study of cytomegalovirus exposure and HLA in healthy donors. The PCR employed 60 Vbeta primers together with 13 Jbeta primers. Profiling relied on immunoSEQ multiplex PCR, and the TCRdb table lists in-frame clones only, not all of them. The sample includes roughly 190,000 clones, approximately 85% of them seen just once. Sequencing was carried out using PBMCs. These receptors were collected from a man aged 18 to 35 in good health and CMV-seronegative.

This clone was counted between two and nine times. One end of the junction varies from germline; a read error may be responsible. This rearrangement joins TRBV14 to TRBJ1-2, with TRBD1 matching over 9 bases. The CDR3 consists of 12 residues. Germline assignment: CDR1 SGHDN and CDR2 FVKESK. The DNA for the CDR3 is TGTGCCAGCAGCCAAGAATCCGGACAGGGGTACTTC. Encoded protein: CASSQESGQGYF. The full variable domain, its missing parts supplied by reference TRBV14 and TRBJ1-2, is EAGVTQFPSHSVIEKGQTVTLRCDPISGHDNLYWYRRVMGKEIKFLLHFVKESKQDESGMPNNRFLAERTGGTYSTLKVQPAELEDSGVYFCASSQESGQGYFGSGTRLTVV.

As DNA, the CDR3 is TGTGCCAGCAGCTGGGGACAGGGAGTAAACACTGAAGCTTTCTTT. Its translation: CASSWGQGVNTEAFF. The V and J genes are TRBV5-4 and TRBJ1-1, with 9 bases matching TRBD1. Germline V gene sequence: CDR1 SGHNT, CDR2 YYREEE (reference sequence). The CDR3 covers 15 residues. After removal of 3 bases from V and 2 bases from J, the junction contained 5 bases not matched to a gene.

This chain uses TRBV10-3 with TRBJ2-3, with 7 bases fitting TRBD2. CDR1 ENHRY and CDR2 SYGVKD come from the germline V gene. The V and J ends lost 10 bases and 0 bases, in that order; junction bases with no gene match: 1. The length of the CDR3 is 12 residues. The DNA for the CDR3 is TGTGCCAGTAGCGGGAGCACAGATACGCAGTATTTT. It translates to CASSGSTDTQYF.

The chain couples TRBV29-1 to TRBJ2-3; 13 bases fit TRBD2. CDR3 length: 16 amino acids. Trimming cost V 6 bases and J 1 base; bases outside gene matches: 7. Germline CDR1 and CDR2: SQVTM and ANQGSEA. This chain's CDR3 is CSVDTSGGVGTDTQYF. The CDR3 coding sequence is TGCAGCGTGGATACTAGCGGGGGGGTCGGCACAGATACGCAGTATTTT.